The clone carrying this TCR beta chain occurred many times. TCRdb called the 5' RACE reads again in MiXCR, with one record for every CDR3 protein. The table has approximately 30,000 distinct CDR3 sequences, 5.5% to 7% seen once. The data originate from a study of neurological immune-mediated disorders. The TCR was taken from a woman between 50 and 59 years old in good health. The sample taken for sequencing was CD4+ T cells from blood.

CDR3 in DNA: TGCGCCAGCAGCTTGGTTGGAGGGTTTAACAATGAGCAGTTCTTC. Encoded protein: CASSLVGGFNNEQFF. The chain joins TRBV5-1 to TRBJ2-1, with a tentative D call TRBD2 (6 bases). Germline CDR1 reads SGHRS; CDR2 reads YFSETQ. The length of the CDR3 is 15 residues. V shed 0 bases and J shed 5 bases, with 12 bases lying between them.